The present TCR beta chain was sequenced within a study of technical replicates of blood from a handful of donors. The V segment lost 4 bases and the J segment 0 bases; nucleotides outside the gene matches: 3. The CDR3 contains 15 residues. CDR1 and CDR2 from the germline V gene are SGHDN and FVKESK. Profiled with immunoSEQ multiplex PCR; TCRdb holds only in-frame clones, not every one. The table records over 50,000 clones, about 94% of them present only once. The sequenced sample was PBMCs. This clonotype was sampled from a human donor in good health. Some clones in this sample may be carry-over from other donors' samples. The chain has TRBV14 and TRBJ1-1, with 9 bases that match TRBD1. CDR3 DNA: TGTGCCAGCAGCCCTTGGACAGGGGTGAACACTGAAGCTTTCTTT. This codes for CASSPWTGVNTEAFF.